The entry below gives a single TCR beta chain sequence along with its context. Its antigen is not known. Markers CD45RO/CCR7/CD25/CD127/CD95/CD27 served to sort CD4+ naive, central memory, regulatory and stem cell-like memory cells. This specimen belongs to a study of beta chain features in type 1 diabetes. General study results and limits: For Type 1 diabetes patients, all four CD4+ subsets carried TCRB CDR3s that were moderately but significantly shorter. Patients and controls would be equally affected if PCR favored shorter templates.

The authors reverse transcribed all of the isolated RNA, so sequencing captured expressed TCRB transcripts. Produced via immunoSEQ multiplex PCR; TCRdb's table is partial and in-frame only. Here the sample spans 300,000 to 400,000 clones, 9.3% being singletons. The sequencing sample was made of central memory CD4+ T cells from blood. The clonotype originates from a man aged 25-45 years with type 1 diabetes.

DNA for the CDR3: TGTGCCAGCTCCTCCTCCGGGAACACTGAAGCTTTCTTT. It encodes CASSSSGNTEAFF. The rearrangement uses TRBV18 and TRBJ1-1; D is uncertain. This CDR3 comprises 13 residues. Trimming cost V 6 bases and J 1 base, with 9 bases left between them. Germline V CDR1 and CDR2: KGHSH, LQKENI.